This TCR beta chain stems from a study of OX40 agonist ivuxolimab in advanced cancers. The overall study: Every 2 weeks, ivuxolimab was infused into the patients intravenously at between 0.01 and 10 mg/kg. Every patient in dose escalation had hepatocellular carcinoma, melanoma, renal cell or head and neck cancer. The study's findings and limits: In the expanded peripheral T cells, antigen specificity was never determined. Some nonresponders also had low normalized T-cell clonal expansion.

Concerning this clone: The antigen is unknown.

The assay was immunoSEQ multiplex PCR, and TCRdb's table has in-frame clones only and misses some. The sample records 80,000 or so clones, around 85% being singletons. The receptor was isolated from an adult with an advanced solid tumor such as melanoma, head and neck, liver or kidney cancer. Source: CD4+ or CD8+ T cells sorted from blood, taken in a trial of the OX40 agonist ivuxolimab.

The CDR3 protein is CAWTQGGNTEAFF. CDR3 DNA sequence: TGTGCCTGGACCCAGGGGGGGAACACTGAAGCTTTCTTT. The rearrangement links TRBV30 to TRBJ1-1; 7 bases match TRBD1. With V trimmed by 4 bases and J by 1 base, 3 bases remained unmatched. The CDR3 contains 13 residues. CDR1 is GTSNPN, CDR2 SVGIG, per germline (reference sequence). Full variable domain (missing parts from reference TRBV30 and TRBJ1-1): SQTIHQWPATLVQPVGSPLSLECTVEGTSNPNLYWYRQAAGRGLQLLFYSVGIGQISSEVPQNLSASRPQDRQFILSSKKLLLSDSGFYLCAWTQGGNTEAFFGQGTRLTVV.